This T cell receptor beta chain originates from a study of shared clonotypes between healthy human individuals. Germline assignment: CDR1 WNHNN and CDR2 SYGVQD (reference sequence). The CDR3 runs 12 residues. V lost 4 bases and J 9 bases, leaving 7 bases between the germline ends. Sequencing was performed with immunoSEQ multiplex PCR; in TCRdb, only in-frame clones are kept and a portion is missing. The sample lists 850,000 to 1,200,000 clones, 60% to 80% occurring once. The chain is built from TRBV10-1 and TRBJ2-6; D gene unclear. The source of this sequence is a man aged 18 to 30 in good health. The sequencing input was memory CD4+ T cells sorted from blood. As for subset: CD45RA-negative fraction. DNA of the CDR3: TGCGCCAGCAGTGGGAAAGGCAACGTCCTGACTTTC. Its translation: CASSGKGNVLTF.